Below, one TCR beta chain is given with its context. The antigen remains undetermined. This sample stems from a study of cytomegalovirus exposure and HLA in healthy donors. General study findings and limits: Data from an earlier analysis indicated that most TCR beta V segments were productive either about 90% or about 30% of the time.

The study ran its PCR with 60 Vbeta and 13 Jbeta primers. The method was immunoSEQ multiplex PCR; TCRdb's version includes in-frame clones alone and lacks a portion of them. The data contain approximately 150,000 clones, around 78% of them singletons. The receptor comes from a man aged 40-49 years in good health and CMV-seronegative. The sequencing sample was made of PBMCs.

The CDR3 nucleotides are TGTGCCAGCAGCCAGTTAGGGACTAGCGGGAGAGAGACCCAGTACTTC. Residues: CASSQLGTSGRETQYF. The V gene is TRBV14, the J gene TRBJ2-5; 14 bases map to TRBD2. Germline CDR1 and CDR2: SGHDN and FVKESK. This CDR3 region has 16 residues. V was pared by 3 bases and J by 4 bases, with 4 bases of the junction left unmatched. The whole variable domain, filled in from reference TRBV14 and TRBJ2-5, reads EAGVTQFPSHSVIEKGQTVTLRCDPISGHDNLYWYRRVMGKEIKFLLHFVKESKQDESGMPNNRFLAERTGGTYSTLKVQPAELEDSGVYFCASSQLGTSGRETQYFGPGTRLLVL.